The sequence of this T cell receptor (beta chain) was determined in a study of T cells in Graves' hyperthyroidism and ophthalmopathy. Study-wide findings and caveats: Researchers report that a 13 V-J model separated ophthalmopathy from stable hyperthyroidism.

This clonotype was seen at least ten times. Its target is unknown. Using RNA transcripts as the source, TCR beta CDR3 regions were amplified. A first-round RT-PCR of the TCR CDR3 used the HTBI primer set. TCRdb called the multiplex PCR reads again in MiXCR, with one record for every CDR3 protein. This table has tens of thousands of distinct CDR3 sequences, roughly half appearing once. The V and J ends lost 0 bases and 0 bases respectively, with 15 bases between them. This CDR3 has 17 amino acids. CDR1 is MGHRA and CDR2 is YSYEKL in the germline V gene. With duration under 3 months, ophthalmopathy was active: Clinical Activity Score at least 3, NOSPECS at least 4. Uncontrolled infections, other autoimmune diseases, pregnancy or lactation led to exclusion of patients.

This rearrangement joins TRBV4-1 to TRBJ2-7; D possibly corresponds to TRBD1 (5 bases). This sequence was found in a woman in her 40s with Graves' ophthalmopathy. What was sequenced was blood. CDR3 nucleotides: TGCGCCAGCAGCCAAGATATTGGCAGGGCCGGCTCCTACGAGCAGTACTTC. This encodes CASSQDIGRAGSYEQYF.